This T cell receptor (beta chain) was identified during a study of blood T cell repertoires in COVID-19. Germline lookup yields CDR1 LGHNA and CDR2 YSLEER. V was pared by 1 base and J by 8 bases, with 5 bases of the junction left unmatched. CDR3 length equals 14 residues. The protocol was immunoSEQ multiplex PCR, while the TCRdb copy is restricted to in-frame clones and leaves out a portion. The table lists some 250,000 clones, less than 85% of them singletons. Sequencing input: peripheral blood. The chain links TRBV4-3 to TRBJ2-1, with 7 bases aligning to TRBD2. This receptor was identified in a woman aged 18-29 years with acute or convalescent COVID-19. The CDR3 sequence is CASSQAAGMDEQFF. The CDR3 DNA reads as TGCGCCAGCAGCCAAGCAGCGGGGATGGATGAGCAGTTCTTC.